These 16 T cell receptor beta chains share one sample of origin, sequenced in a study of Graves' ophthalmopathy and Graves' hyperthyroidism. Amplified material comprised TCR beta CDR3 regions derived from RNA transcripts. First-round RT-PCR used HTBI primers; second-round multiplex PCR followed. TCRdb independently ran MiXCR on the multiplex PCR reads; one entry per CDR3 protein. Of more than 40,000 distinct CDR3 sequences listed, 50% are singletons. The sample consisted of peripheral blood. Receptor source: an adult man with Graves' ophthalmopathy.

The chain links TRBV5-4 to TRBJ2-7, with 8 bases identical to TRBD1. The trim removed 2 bases at V and 7 bases at J, leaving 20 bases unmatched. Germline-derived CDR1 and CDR2 are SGHNT and YYREEE (reference sequence). The CDR3 runs 18 residues. DNA for the CDR3: TGTGCCAGCAGCTTTGACGCCAGAATTGCGGGACAGGTGGGAGAGCAGTACTTC. Translating it yields CASSFDARIAGQVGEQYF.

This chain links TRBV20-1 with TRBJ2-1; TRBD2 aligns across 8 bases. The J segment lost 9 bases and the V segment lost 3 bases, leaving 10 bases of the junction unmatched. The CDR3 covers 14 residues. Germline V gives CDR1 DFQATT, CDR2 SNEGSKA (reference sequence). The DNA for the CDR3 is TGCAGTGCTAGTCCCGGGACTAGAGCGGGTGAGCAGTTCTTC. As protein: CSASPGTRAGEQFF.

This clonotype was recorded at least ten times. The chain employs TRBV6-1 and TRBJ2-2, with TRBD2 as a possible D gene (7 bases). The CDR3 has 15 amino acids. Trimming took off 6 bases at V and 1 base at J, with 12 bases between the two ends. Germline CDR1 reads MNHNS; CDR2 reads SASEGT. CDR3: CASSYGGRNTGELFF. The CDR3 nucleotides read TGTGCCAGCAGCTACGGGGGGCGGAACACCGGGGAGCTGTTTTTT.

V gene TRBV24-1 combines with J gene TRBJ2-7; 8 bases map to TRBD1. V trimming: 4 bases; J trimming: 2 bases; junction bases outside the gene matches: 3. The CDR3 extends over 14 amino acids. In germline, CDR1 is KGHDR, CDR2 SFDVKD. The CDR3 loop is CATSDPQGAYEQYF. CDR3 bases: TGTGCCACCAGTGACCCACAGGGGGCCTACGAGCAGTACTTC.

This chain uses TRBV5-1 with TRBJ1-2, with D unresolved. The germline gives CDR1 SGHRS, CDR2 YFSETQ. This CDR3 has 12 residues. Between the trimmed V and J ends, which lost 3 bases and 4 bases, there was a span of 7 bases. CDR3 in DNA: TGCGCCAGCAGCTCCCAAACCTATGGCTACACCTTC. Protein: CASSSQTYGYTF.

Many counts were recorded for this clonotype. The V call is TRBV28, the J call TRBJ1-3; D unresolved. The CDR3 extends over 15 amino acids. Germline CDR1 is MDHEN and CDR2 is SYDVKM. Trimming cost V 5 bases and J 3 bases, with 14 bases left between them. This CDR3 reads CASSGRLDLGNTIYF. The CDR3 bases are TGTGCCAGCAGTGGGCGTCTGGACCTTGGAAACACCATATATTTT. The full variable domain, rest sourced from reference TRBV28 and TRBJ1-3, is DVKVTQSSRYLVKRTGEKVFLECVQDMDHENMFWYRQDPGLGLRLIYFSYDVKMKEKGDIPEGYSVSREKKERFSLILESASTNQTSMYLCASSGRLDLGNTIYFGEGSWLTVV.

This clonotype showed up many times. In DNA, the CDR3 is TGTGCCAGCAGGAGACTAGGCCAAGAGACCCAGTACTTC. Protein sequence: CASRRLGQETQYF. The chain recombines TRBV7-6 with TRBJ2-5; tentatively, D is TRBD2 (6 bases). Per the germline V gene, CDR1 is SGHVS and CDR2 is FNYEAQ. The V end lost 6 bases, the J end lost 1 base, and 9 bases lay between the germline ends. There are 13 residues in the CDR3.

This clonotype is deemed medium-sized. The chain is built from TRBV10-3 and TRBJ1-5; D is perhaps TRBD1 (6 bases). Trimming stripped 6 bases from V and 6 bases from J, with 15 bases between. In germline, CDR1 is ENHRY, CDR2 SYGVKD. This CDR3 contains 14 residues. The CDR3 DNA reads TGTGCCATCAGCAAAACAGGGACGGCTCAGCCCCAGCATTTT. Amino acids: CAISKTGTAQPQHF.

The rearrangement uses TRBV7-9 and TRBJ1-6; TRBD1 aligns across 8 bases. The CDR3 contains 18 residues. Germline lookup yields CDR1 SEHNR and CDR2 FQNEAQ (reference sequence). The J segment lost 9 bases and the V segment lost 0 bases, leaving 13 bases of the junction unmatched. The DNA for the CDR3 is TGTGCCAGCAGCTTAGCCCGGACAGGGAGGGCAGGCGGTTCACCCCTCCACTTT. It yields the protein CASSLARTGRAGGSPLHF.

This clonotype was counted ten times or more. The V and J genes are TRBV7-3 and TRBJ2-5, with D possibly TRBD1 on 6 matching bases. This CDR3 contains 15 residues. CDR1 and CDR2 (germline): SGHTA, FQGTGA. V shed 5 bases and J shed 4 bases, with 17 bases lying between them. This CDR3 reads CASSAFTGFGETQYF. The CDR3 nucleotides are TGTGCCAGCAGCGCGTTCACAGGGTTCGGAGAGACCCAGTACTTC.

This clonotype has a count of ten or more. This chain connects TRBV5-1 to TRBJ2-7; no firm D call. The germline CDR1 and CDR2 sequences are SGHRS and YFSETQ. The CDR3 is 11 amino acids. V dropped 0 bases and J dropped 4 bases, with 2 bases sitting between them. The CDR3 sequence is CASSLEYEQYF. As DNA, the CDR3 is TGCGCCAGCAGCTTGGAGTACGAGCAGTACTTC.

The chain couples TRBV7-9 to TRBJ2-7; the match to TRBD2 covers 8 bases. Trimming at V came to 7 bases and at J to 0 bases, leaving 5 bases not matched to a gene. The CDR3 has 14 residues. Germline CDR1 SEHNR, CDR2 FQNEAQ (reference sequence). CDR3 DNA: TGTGCCAGCAAAACTAGCGGAGACTCCTACGAGCAGTACTTC. Protein sequence: CASKTSGDSYEQYF.

V and J are TRBV19 and TRBJ2-2, with D possibly TRBD2 on 6 matching bases. This CDR3 region has 17 residues. Between the trimmed V and J ends, which lost 5 bases and 2 bases, there was a span of 18 bases. Looked up from germline, CDR1 is LNHDA and CDR2 is SQIVND (reference sequence). CDR3 coding DNA: TGTGCCAGTAGTCAGATCAGGGTAGGACTAAACACCGGGGAGCTGTTTTTT. It yields the protein CASSQIRVGLNTGELFF.

V usage is TRBV10-1 and J usage is TRBJ2-3; perhaps TRBD2 as D (6 bases). The CDR3 contains 15 residues. Germline V gene lookup returns CDR1 WNHNN and CDR2 SYGVQD (reference sequence). The ends were cut back, 4 bases at V and 2 bases at J, with 13 bases in the middle. CDR3 bases: TGCGCCAGCAGTGCTGCGGGGATGCCCACAGATACGCAGTATTTT. Amino acid sequence: CASSAAGMPTDTQYF.

V and J are TRBV7-2 and TRBJ1-6, with D maybe TRBD1 (6 bases). The V and J ends lost 0 bases and 8 bases respectively, with 8 bases between them. There are 14 residues in the CDR3. The germline V gene has CDR1 SGHTA and CDR2 FQGNSA. CDR3 residues: CASSLADSYSPLHF. DNA of the CDR3: TGTGCCAGCAGCTTAGCGGACAGTTATTCACCCCTCCACTTT. The full variable domain, its missing parts supplied by reference TRBV7-2 and TRBJ1-6, is GAGVSQSPSNKVTEKGKDVELRCDPISGHTALYWYRQSLGQGLEFLIYFQGNSAPDKSGLPSDRFSAERTGGSVSTLTIQRTQQEDSAVYLCASSLADSYSPLHFGNGTRLTVT.

As concerns this clonotype: An end of the junction differs from the germline gene, which may be a read error. The chain recombines TRBV20-1 with TRBJ1-1, with D hard to call. In germline, CDR1 is DFQATT, CDR2 SNEGSKA (reference sequence). The length of the CDR3 is 15 residues. As DNA, the CDR3 is TGCAGTGCTAGAGGGGCCCCCGTAGGGAGCACTGAAACTTTCTTT. Translating gives CSARGAPVGSTETFF.